This entry lists 14 T cell receptor beta chains sequenced from one sample in a study of T cell repertoires in cytomegalovirus infection. No antigen has been assigned to these receptors. One entry per CDR3 protein results from TCRdb running MiXCR on the reads. The sample contains some 940,000 distinct CDR3 sequences, roughly 31% of which appear only once. The sample here was cultured CD8+ T cells from PBMCs, taken from culture after CMV antigen stimulation. These receptors were obtained from a human donor in good health (CMV status not recorded). Some clones in this sample may be carry-over from other donors' samples.

This clonotype was seen a few times. V is TRBV2 and J is TRBJ1-5; D remains ambiguous. V dropped 1 base and J dropped 0 bases, with 7 bases sitting between them. Germline assignment: CDR1 SNHLY and CDR2 FYNNEI. The CDR3 has 15 residues. CDR3 sequence (DNA): TGTGCCAGCAGTGAAGGGACCCATAGCAATCAGCCCCAGCATTTT. This sequence encodes CASSEGTHSNQPQHF.

The V gene is TRBV5-4, the J gene TRBJ2-7; TRBD1 matches 10 bases. This CDR3 has 15 residues. CDR1 SGHNT and CDR2 YYREEE come from the germline V gene (reference sequence). Losses at the gene ends were 0 bases for V and 5 bases for J; bases not matched to a gene: 5. As DNA, the CDR3 is TGTGCCAGCAGCTTGGGGACAGGGGGTTCGGACGAGCAGTACTTC. Encoded protein: CASSLGTGGSDEQYF.

This clonotype occurred many times. The chain combines TRBV7-4 with TRBJ2-6; possibly TRBD2 for D (5 bases). The CDR3 contains 15 residues. Germline V gene sequence: CDR1 SGHVT, CDR2 SQSDAQ. V lost 5 bases to trimming and J lost 0 bases, with 8 bases between them. This chain's CDR3 is CASSRDYSGANVLTF. The CDR3 DNA sequence: TGTGCCAGCAGCCGAGACTACTCTGGGGCCAACGTCCTGACTTTC.

V gene TRBV4-1 combines with J gene TRBJ2-7; D unclear. The CDR3 totals 13 residues. V dropped 1 base and J dropped 3 bases, with 7 bases sitting between them. The V gene's germline CDR1 is MGHRA and CDR2 YSYEKL. The CDR3 sequence is CASSQAPGYEQYF. The CDR3 region has the DNA TGCGCCAGCAGCCAAGCCCCAGGCTACGAGCAGTACTTC.

This clonotype was observed a handful of times. The rearrangement uses TRBV6-1 and TRBJ1-6; no clear D gene. The germline gives CDR1 MNHNS, CDR2 SASEGT. The CDR3 extends over 14 amino acids. V lost 8 bases and J lost 0, with 8 bases in between. The CDR3 DNA is TGTGCCAGCGGAGCGAGCTCCTATAATTCACCCCTCCACTTT. Translated: CASGASSYNSPLHF.

This clonotype has a handful of counts. The chain links TRBV27 to TRBJ1-1, with D possibly TRBD1 on 5 matching bases. Trimming shortened V by 4 bases and J by 3 bases, and 12 bases separated the two germline ends. This CDR3 comprises 14 residues. Germline lookup yields CDR1 MNHEY and CDR2 SMNVEV (reference sequence). CDR3 nucleotides: TGTGCCAGCAGTTGGGGCTCTTTGGACACTGAAGCTTTCTTT. Translating gives CASSWGSLDTEAFF.

This clonotype was seen a handful of times. CDR3 nucleotide sequence: TGTGCCAGCAGCCTATACCCCAGGGAAACTGAAGCTTTCTTT. Its protein is CASSLYPRETEAFF. The chain uses TRBV27 and TRBJ1-1; tentatively, D is TRBD1 (5 bases). Trimming stripped 6 bases from V and 5 bases from J, with 16 bases between. CDR1 is MNHEY, CDR2 SMNVEV, per germline (reference sequence). The CDR3 spans 14 residues.

The chain carries TRBV7-9 and TRBJ1-2; possible D gene TRBD1, 5 bases. There are 16 residues in the CDR3. Trimming took off 5 bases at V and 4 bases at J, with 20 bases between the two ends. Germline V gene data show CDR1 as SEHNR and CDR2 as FQNEAQ (reference sequence). Written as DNA, the CDR3 is TGTGCCAGCAGCGATACAGCGCTAGGGGTCTTCTATGGCTACACCTTC. Amino acids: CASSDTALGVFYGYTF.

This clonotype has a handful of counts. V is TRBV12-3 or TRBV12-4 and J is TRBJ1-4; D possibly corresponds to TRBD1 (5 bases). V was cut by 7 bases and J by 0 bases, with 9 bases left in between. The CDR3 runs to 14 residues. CDR3 amino acids: CASTRAATNEKLFF. The CDR3 DNA is TGTGCCAGCACCAGGGCGGCAACTAATGAAAAACTGTTTTTT.

At least ten counts were recorded for this clonotype. The rearrangement uses TRBV2 and TRBJ2-2, with 8 bases lining up with TRBD1. Trimming removed 10 bases from V and 7 bases from J; junction bases left unmatched: 5. CDR3 length: 12 residues. CDR1 is SNHLY, CDR2 FYNNEI, per germline. For the CDR3, the DNA is TGTGCCATGGACAGGGAGGACGGGGAGCTGTTTTTT. It specifies CAMDREDGELFF.

The chain couples TRBV12-3 or TRBV12-4 to TRBJ2-1; D is tentatively TRBD1 or TRBD2 (5 bases each). The V gene lost 6 bases and the J gene lost 4 bases, with 16 bases spanning the gap. The CDR3 runs to 15 residues. Here the CDR3 reads CASRPGTEAYNEQFF. Written as DNA, the CDR3 is TGTGCCAGCAGGCCGGGGACGGAAGCTTACAATGAGCAGTTCTTC.

About this clonotype itself: This sequence may be a read error, since a much larger clone differs from it by one base. The V and J genes are TRBV5-3 and TRBJ2-3; 7 nucleotides agree with TRBD1. TRBV5-3 counts as an open reading frame of uncertain function. The CDR3 spans 15 residues. V dropped 3 bases and J dropped 1; count of bases not matched to a gene: 5. This CDR3 reads CARSSRTGRTDTQYF. In DNA form, the CDR3 reads TGTGCCAGAAGCTCGAGGACAGGTCGCACAGATACGCAGTATTTT.

The chain recombines TRBV20-1 with TRBJ2-7, with D uncertain. Germline CDR1 and CDR2: DFQATT and SNEGSKA (reference sequence). Trimming pared 6 bases from V and 1 base from J, leaving 7 bases between. The CDR3 is made up of 11 amino acids. The CDR3 loop is CSATPSYEQYF. CDR3 coding DNA: TGCAGTGCGACCCCGTCCTACGAGCAGTACTTC.

This clonotype was observed a few times. The CDR3: CASSQRGDTDTQYF. The CDR3 DNA follows: TGTGCCAGTAGTCAGCGGGGGGACACAGATACGCAGTATTTT. This sequence joins TRBV19 and TRBJ2-3, with TRBD2 identical over 9 bases. This CDR3 spans 14 amino acids. V trimming: 5 bases; J trimming: 2 bases; junction bases outside the gene matches: 2. Per the germline V gene, CDR1 is LNHDA and CDR2 is SQIVND (reference sequence).